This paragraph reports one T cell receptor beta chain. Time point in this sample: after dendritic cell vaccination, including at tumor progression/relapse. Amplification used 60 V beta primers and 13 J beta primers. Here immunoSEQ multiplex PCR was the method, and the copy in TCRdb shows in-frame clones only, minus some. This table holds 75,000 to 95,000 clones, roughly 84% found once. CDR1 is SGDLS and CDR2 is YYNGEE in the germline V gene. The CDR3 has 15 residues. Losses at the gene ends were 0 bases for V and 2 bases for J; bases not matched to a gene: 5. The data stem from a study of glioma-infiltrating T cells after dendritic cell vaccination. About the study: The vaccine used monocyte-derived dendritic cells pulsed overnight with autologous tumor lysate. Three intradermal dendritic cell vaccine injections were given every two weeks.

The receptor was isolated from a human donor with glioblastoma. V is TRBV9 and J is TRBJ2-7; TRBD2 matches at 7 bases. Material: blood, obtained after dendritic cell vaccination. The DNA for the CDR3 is TGTGCCAGCAGCGTAGGGGCGGGGGTGACCTACGAGCAGTACTTC. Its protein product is CASSVGAGVTYEQYF.